A selection of T cell receptor beta chains follows, all from one sample in a study of T-cell memory formation after mild COVID-19. MiXCR, applied by TCRdb to the 5' RACE reads, yields one record per CDR3 protein. The sample holds a few hundred thousand distinct CDR3 sequences, under 20% seen once. Sample: PBMCs or a T cell subset sorted from them (not recorded which). The receptors come from a man aged 18 to 29 who had mild COVID-19 (a few samples of this study predate the infection). Cell type and time point are not known. Both conserved end residues are part of each CDR3. The order of the fields is J gene, V gene, D gene, clone size, CDR3 protein, CDR3 DNA. The D gene is left open where the match is weak. Part of the rows lack a size; the others show once, few, many or a class for expanded clones.

TRBJ2-7	TRBV19	NA	few	CASSRDGETYEQYF	TGTGCCAGTAGTCGGGACGGTGAAACCTACGAGCAGTACTTC
TRBJ2-3	TRBV28	NA	few	CASSFVSRTDTQYF	TGTGCCAGCAGTTTTGTTAGCCGCACAGATACGCAGTATTTT
TRBJ2-5	TRBV7-2	NA	many	CASSRQGEETQYF	TGTGCCAGCAGCCGGCAGGGCGAAGAGACCCAGTACTTC
TRBJ1-5	TRBV21-1	NA	few	CASSLKGVSNQPQHF	TGTGCCAGCAGCCTCAAGGGGGTGAGCAATCAGCCCCAGCATTTT
TRBJ2-3	TRBV28	NA	NA	CASSLGTYGSTDTQYF	TGTGCCAGCAGTTTAGGAACATACGGGAGCACAGATACGCAGTATTTT
TRBJ2-5	TRBV15	NA	few	CATSRVELRQGSQYF	TGTGCCACCAGCAGAGTCGAACTTCGCCAAGGGTCCCAGTACTTC
TRBJ2-5	TRBV5-1	NA	few	CASSLTGARQETQYF	TGCGCCAGCAGCTTGACTGGGGCACGGCAAGAGACCCAGTACTTC
TRBJ1-1	TRBV20-1	NA	few	CSASATENTEAFF	TGCAGTGCTAGCGCAACAGAGAACACTGAAGCTTTCTTT
TRBJ1-1	TRBV6-2/TRBV6-3	NA	NA	CASSYVGWSEAFF	TGTGCCAGCAGTTATGTCGGGTGGTCTGAAGCTTTCTTT
TRBJ2-2	TRBV2	NA	NA	CASRDTYTGELFF	TGTGCCAGCAGGGACACCTACACCGGGGAGCTGTTTTTT
TRBJ1-2	TRBV7-2	NA	NA	CASSLTGATIYGYTF	TGTGCCAGCAGCTTGACCGGGGCTACCATCTATGGCTACACCTTC
TRBJ2-1	TRBV12-3/TRBV12-4	TRBD2	few	CASSHRTSGGYNEQFF	TGTGCCAGCAGCCACCGGACTAGCGGGGGGTACAATGAGCAGTTCTTC
TRBJ1-1	TRBV15	TRBD1	few	CATSYLRGGGFEAFF	TGTGCCACCAGCTACCTGAGAGGGGGCGGATTTGAAGCTTTCTTT
TRBJ2-2	TRBV24-1	NA	many	CATSDSGTPNTGELFF	TGTGCCACCAGTGACTCCGGGACACCGAACACCGGGGAGCTGTTTTTT
TRBJ1-6	TRBV12-3/TRBV12-4	NA	once	CASRPGLSGSPLHF	TGTGCCAGCAGGCCTGGCCTATCGGGTTCACCCCTCCACTTT
TRBJ1-2	TRBV29-1	TRBD1	few	CSVQGTGEFPYGYTF	TGCAGCGTCCAAGGGACAGGGGAGTTTCCCTATGGCTACACCTTC
TRBJ2-5	TRBV5-1	NA	NA	CASSRVSRQEETQYF	TGCGCCAGCAGCCGGGTGTCGCGCCAGGAAGAGACCCAGTACTTC
TRBJ2-1	TRBV4-1	NA	few	CASSQVGGLEVAINEQFF	TGCGCCAGCAGCCAAGTTGGAGGATTGGAAGTCGCCATCAATGAGCAGTTCTTC
TRBJ1-1	TRBV10-2	NA	few	CASMRATEAFF	TGCGCCAGCATGAGGGCCACTGAAGCTTTCTTT
TRBJ2-1	TRBV5-1	TRBD2	NA	CASSQRTSGGPYNEQFF	TGCGCCAGCAGCCAACGGACTAGCGGGGGGCCCTACAATGAGCAGTTCTTC